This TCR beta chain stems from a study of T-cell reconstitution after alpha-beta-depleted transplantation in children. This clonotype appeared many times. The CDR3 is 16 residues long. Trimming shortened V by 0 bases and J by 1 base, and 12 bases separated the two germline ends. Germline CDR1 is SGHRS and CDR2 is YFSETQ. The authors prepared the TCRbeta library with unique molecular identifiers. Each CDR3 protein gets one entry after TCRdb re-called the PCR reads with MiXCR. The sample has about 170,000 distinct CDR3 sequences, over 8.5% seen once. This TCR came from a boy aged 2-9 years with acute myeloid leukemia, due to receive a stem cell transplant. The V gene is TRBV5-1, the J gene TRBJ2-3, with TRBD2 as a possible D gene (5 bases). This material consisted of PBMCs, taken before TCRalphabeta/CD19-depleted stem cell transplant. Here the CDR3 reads CASSLAGNSGTDTQYF. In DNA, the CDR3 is TGCGCCAGCAGCTTGGCCGGGAATAGCGGCACAGATACGCAGTATTTT.